These 24 T cell receptor beta chains were sequenced from one sample in a study of T cell responses to AZD1222 COVID-19 vaccine. Measured with immunoSEQ multiplex PCR; TCRdb has only the in-frame clones, and not every one. The top ten clones hold roughly 1.8% of a sample with 120,000 to 150,000 clones, 89% of them seen once. Sequenced material: peripheral blood, taken 28 days after the second AZD1222 dose. The receptors originated from an adult who received the AZD1222 COVID-19 vaccine.

The chain combines TRBV7-8 with TRBJ2-4; D remains ambiguous. V dropped 1 base and J dropped 0 bases, with 10 bases sitting between them. CDR3 length: 16 amino acids. The germline V gene has CDR1 SGHVS and CDR2 FQNEAQ. This CDR3 reads CASSLGPYLAKNIQYF. For the CDR3, the DNA is TGTGCCAGCAGCTTAGGACCGTACTTAGCCAAAAACATTCAGTACTTC. Supplemented by reference TRBV7-8 and TRBJ2-4, the full variable domain reads GAGVSQSPRYKVAKRGQDVALRCDPISGHVSLFWYQQALGQGPEFLTYFQNEAQLDKSGLPSDRFFAERPEGSVSTLKIQRTQQEDSAVYLCASSLGPYLAKNIQYFGAGTRLSVL.

The chain joins TRBV27 to TRBJ2-1; the match to TRBD2 covers 8 bases. J was trimmed by 6 bases and V by 5 bases; bases with no gene match: 15. There are 17 residues in the CDR3. The germline gives CDR1 MNHEY, CDR2 SMNVEV (reference sequence). The CDR3 spells CASSREWPGTSGNEQFF. In nucleotides, the CDR3 is TGTGCCAGCAGTCGCGAGTGGCCCGGGACTAGTGGCAATGAGCAGTTCTTC.

The sample holds one count of this clone. The chain carries TRBV7-2 and TRBJ2-5, with a weak D call TRBD1 (5 bases). The length of the CDR3 is 14 residues. The V gene's germline CDR1 is SGHTA and CDR2 FQGNSA. V lost 2 bases, J lost 4 bases, and 11 bases lay in between. CDR3 residues: CASSLSQGRETQYF. DNA of the CDR3: TGTGCCAGCAGCTTAAGTCAGGGCCGAGAGACCCAGTACTTC.

The chain is built from TRBV7-2 and TRBJ2-7; 9 bases fit TRBD2. Germline V gives CDR1 SGHTA, CDR2 FQGNSA. The CDR3 loop spans 16 amino acids. The V segment lost 4 bases and the J segment 3 bases; nucleotides outside the gene matches: 10. In DNA form, the CDR3 reads TGTGCCAGCAGCTGGGGGGGGCTAGCGGGAAACTACGAGCAGTACTTC. Encoded protein: CASSWGGLAGNYEQYF.

This clone has a handful of counts. The CDR3 sequence is CASSLPTSYNEQFF. CDR3 nucleotides: TGTGCCAGCAGCCTCCCAACCTCCTACAATGAGCAGTTCTTC. This chain uses TRBV7-9 with TRBJ2-1; D not certain. Per the germline V gene, CDR1 is SEHNR and CDR2 is FQNEAQ (reference sequence). V was cut by 5 bases and J by 0 bases, with 8 bases left in between. CDR3 size: 14 residues.

This chain links TRBV2 with TRBJ2-5; D may be TRBD2 (5 bases). This CDR3 region has 14 residues. The germline V gene has CDR1 SNHLY and CDR2 FYNNEI. Trimming left V 7 bases short and J 1 base short, with 13 bases between. CDR3 bases: TGTGCCAGCACTTACGGGATCCTCCAAGAGACCCAGTACTTC. This codes for CASTYGILQETQYF.

This clone was seen more than once but under ten times. V and J are TRBV9 and TRBJ2-4; 7 nucleotides align to TRBD2. CDR1 is SGDLS, CDR2 YYNGEE, per germline. Unmatched junction bases numbered 8, after V lost 5 bases and J lost 3 bases. The CDR3 has 15 amino acids. CDR3 in DNA: TGTGCCAGCAGTACTGGGGGGGAAGTCAAAAACATTCAGTACTTC. Translating it yields CASSTGGEVKNIQYF.

The chain joins TRBV30 to TRBJ2-1; D is unclear. Germline V CDR1 and CDR2: GTSNPN, SVGIG (reference sequence). V lost 0 bases, J lost 8 bases, and 8 bases lay in between. There are 12 residues in the CDR3. The CDR3 coding sequence is TGTGCCTGGAGTGTCCGTTCCGATGAGCAGTTCTTC. Protein product: CAWSVRSDEQFF.

The rearrangement uses TRBV9 and TRBJ2-2; TRBD1 matches at 7 bases. Germline CDR1 is SGDLS and CDR2 is YYNGEE. CDR3 length: 15 amino acids. Trimming removed 3 bases from V and 4 bases from J; junction bases left unmatched: 6. The CDR3 nucleotides are TGTGCCAGCAGCGAGACAGGGAGCGTCACCGGGGAGCTGTTTTTT. Its protein product is CASSETGSVTGELFF.

The V gene is TRBV27, the J gene TRBJ1-1, with 9 nucleotides matching TRBD1. Germline CDR1 and CDR2: MNHEY and SMNVEV (reference sequence). The junction had 6 bases not matched to a gene; V was cut back by 5 bases and J by 5 bases. The CDR3 is 14 residues long. Here the CDR3 DNA reads TGTGCCAGCAGTCCTCGGACAGGGGAGACTGAAGCTTTCTTT. It codes for CASSPRTGETEAFF.

V usage is TRBV5-4 and J usage is TRBJ2-3, with D tentatively TRBD1 or TRBD2 (5 bases each). CDR1 and CDR2 (germline): SGHNT, YYREEE (reference sequence). The CDR3 is 15 amino acids. V was trimmed by 3 bases and J by 0 bases, leaving 11 bases between them. The CDR3 is CASSSGAGSTDTQYF. Here the CDR3 DNA reads TGTGCCAGCAGCTCCGGGGCTGGGAGCACAGATACGCAGTATTTT.

This sequence joins TRBV7-8 and TRBJ2-7; TRBD1 matches 7 bases. J was trimmed by 3 bases and V by 7 bases; bases with no gene match: 15. Germline V gene lookup returns CDR1 SGHVS and CDR2 FQNEAQ. The CDR3 covers 16 residues. CDR3 DNA sequence: TGTGCCAGCACCTTTTTCCGGACAGGCCCCAACTACGAGCAGTACTTC. Translating gives CASTFFRTGPNYEQYF.

The rearrangement joins TRBV6-2 or TRBV6-3 to TRBJ1-5, with D unresolved. Trimming took 6 bases from V and 0 from J, leaving 9 bases between them. CDR1 and CDR2 (germline): MNHEY, SVGEGT. This CDR3 is built from 14 residues. CDR3: CASSSKYSNQPQHF. CDR3 bases: TGTGCCAGCAGCTCTAAATATAGCAATCAGCCCCAGCATTTT.

This clone occurred once. The V and J genes are TRBV6-5 and TRBJ1-1; perhaps TRBD1 as D (5 bases). V was clipped by 6 bases and J by 4 bases, with 15 bases between them. Germline lookup yields CDR1 MNHEY and CDR2 SVGAGI. This CDR3 is built from 14 residues. The CDR3 loop reads CASSENHGGTEAFF. CDR3 nucleotide sequence: TGTGCCAGCAGCGAGAACCATGGGGGCACTGAAGCTTTCTTT.

The chain carries TRBV19 and TRBJ1-1, with D possibly being TRBD1 (5 bases). The ends were cut back, 3 bases at V and 4 bases at J, with 9 bases in the middle. The germline V gene has CDR1 LNHDA and CDR2 SQIVND (reference sequence). This CDR3 has 13 residues. CDR3 loop: CASSIPGLTEAFF. The CDR3 DNA sequence: TGTGCCAGTAGTATCCCAGGGCTCACTGAAGCTTTCTTT.

The chain links TRBV7-6 to TRBJ1-2, with D possibly being TRBD1 (6 bases). Germline V lookup: CDR1 SGHVS, CDR2 FNYEAQ. The CDR3 runs to 19 residues. V gave up 5 bases and J gave up 7 bases, with 32 bases separating them. In DNA form, the CDR3 reads TGTGCCAGCAGCCTAACCGCTCAAACGACAGGCCGGGGGGGTGGTGGCTACACCTTC. It translates to CASSLTAQTTGRGGGGYTF.

The sample holds a few counts of this clone. The gene calls are TRBV14 and TRBJ1-1, with a possible D match to TRBD1 (5 bases). Germline CDR1 reads SGHDN; CDR2 reads FVKESK. V lost 6 bases and J lost 0, with 8 bases in between. This CDR3 is 13 amino acids long. CDR3 nucleotides: TGTGCCAGCAGACAGACAGTGAACACTGAAGCTTTCTTT. This encodes CASRQTVNTEAFF.

J is TRBJ2-7 and V is TRBV10-3; 8 bases match TRBD2. This CDR3 spans 13 amino acids. V lost 7 bases to trimming and J lost 6 bases; unmatched junction nucleotides: 8. Germline assignment: CDR1 ENHRY and CDR2 SYGVKD. CDR3: CAIMGAGVGEQYF. CDR3 sequence (DNA): TGTGCCATCATGGGAGCGGGAGTAGGCGAGCAGTACTTC.

The rearrangement uses TRBV19 and TRBJ1-4; D gene unclear. The germline CDR1 and CDR2 sequences are LNHDA and SQIVND (reference sequence). V was trimmed by 7 bases and J by 4 bases, leaving 10 bases between them. This CDR3 region has 13 residues. The CDR3 spells CASTLTVNEKLFF. The CDR3 coding sequence is TGTGCCAGTACCCTGACCGTTAATGAAAAACTGTTTTTT.

The genes are TRBV5-1 and TRBJ2-5; a weak D match, TRBD2 (5 bases). The germline CDR1 and CDR2 sequences are SGHRS and YFSETQ. Trimming pared 0 bases from V and 1 base from J, leaving 10 bases between. The CDR3 sequence is 15 residues long. The CDR3 sequence: CASSLAPGLQETQYF. DNA for the CDR3: TGCGCCAGCAGCTTGGCCCCCGGACTCCAAGAGACCCAGTACTTC.

V and J are TRBV7-2 and TRBJ2-3; 8 bases match TRBD1. Germline lookup yields CDR1 SGHTA and CDR2 FQGNSA. V was pared by 3 bases and J by 8 bases, with 10 bases of the junction left unmatched. This CDR3 has 15 residues. CDR3: CASSFNRGSLGTQYF. The CDR3 DNA reads TGTGCCAGCAGCTTTAACAGGGGGTCTTTGGGTACGCAGTATTTT.

This chain joins TRBV19 and TRBJ2-3; D is unclear. The V and J ends lost 5 bases and 3 bases respectively, with 9 bases between them. The CDR3 extends over 13 amino acids. Germline V gives CDR1 LNHDA, CDR2 SQIVND (reference sequence). The CDR3: CASSYKPTDTQYF. The CDR3 region has the DNA TGTGCCAGTAGTTATAAGCCAACAGATACGCAGTATTTT.

The rearrangement links TRBV3-1 (or the pseudogene TRBV3-2) to TRBJ1-1; perhaps TRBD1 as D (5 bases). Germline CDR1 and CDR2: LGHDT and YNNKEL (reference sequence). The V end was cut by 0 bases, the J end by 8 bases, with 19 bases between. The CDR3 covers 16 residues. CDR3 residues: CASSQDRPGAGMEAFF. The DNA for the CDR3 is TGTGCCAGCAGCCAAGATCGGCCTGGGGCCGGTATGGAAGCTTTCTTT.

The chain has TRBV25-1 and TRBJ2-1, with unresolved D. There are 15 residues in the CDR3. From germline, CDR1 is MGHDK and CDR2 SYGVNS. Deletions cut 0 bases from V and 1 base from J, with 7 bases between. In DNA, the CDR3 is TGTGCCAGCAGTGAATATCAAGGTTCCTACAATGAGCAGTTCTTC. Translating gives CASSEYQGSYNEQFF.